This T cell receptor (beta chain) was found in a study of response to subunit inactivated influenza vaccine. Whole-study results and caveats: The authors put forward the suggestion that each seasonal influenza vaccination may bring in only a limited number of new T cells.

For this clonotype: Its antigen is unknown.

TCRdb fed the RT-PCR reads into MiXCR, producing one record per CDR3 protein. Of roughly 570,000 distinct CDR3 sequences in the sample, over 10% were seen once. Between the trimmed V and J ends, which lost 5 bases and 6 bases, there was a span of 8 bases. The CDR3 is 12 residues long. The sample here was PBMCs from blood, taken around seven weeks after vaccination. This chain links TRBV12-3 or TRBV12-4 with TRBJ2-1; possibly TRBD2 for D (5 bases). The TCR sequence derives from a man in his fifties or sixties who received an inactivated influenza vaccine. CDR3 in DNA: TGTGCCAGCAGTCCGAGGGCCAATGAGCAGTTCTTC. Translating gives CASSPRANEQFF.